This TCR beta chain emerged from a study of CD8 T cells in ankylosing spondylitis. General study findings and limits: CD8+ cells made up the disease-linked clones, which were relatively rare in peripheral blood. A TCR beta motif of fewer than ten highly homologous variants seemed to mark ankylosing spondylitis blood. A subset of motif variants has previously been described in the synovial fluid and blood of reactive arthritis.

This clonotype has a count of ten or more. As yet, its antigen is unknown. Libraries for TCR beta were made by quantitative 5'-RACE with molecular barcodes. TCRdb fed the 5' RACE reads into MiXCR, producing one record per CDR3 protein. Of about 220,000 distinct CDR3 sequences listed, about 7.3% were seen once; the top ten hold 14%. CDR3 length equals 15 residues. The V end lost 2 bases, the J end lost 5 bases, and 15 bases lay between the germline ends. CDR1 is SEHNR and CDR2 is FQNEAQ in the germline V gene (reference sequence). V and J are TRBV7-9 and TRBJ2-5; possible D gene TRBD1, 6 bases. The sequence derives from a male donor with ankylosing spondylitis. Sequencing was done on a sample of blood, either unsorted or a sorted T cell fraction (not recorded which). CDR3: CASSLRRGLYETQYF. The DNA of the CDR3 is TGTGCCAGCAGCTTACGCAGGGGTTTGTACGAGACCCAGTACTTC.